This TCR beta chain was observed in a study of OX40 agonist ivuxolimab in advanced cancers. About the investigation overall: The costimulatory receptor OX40 (CD134) was targeted by ivuxolimab, a fully human IgG2 agonistic monoclonal antibody. Intravenous ivuxolimab was administered to patients every 2 weeks at six dose levels: 0.01, 0.1, 0.3, 1.5, 3 and 10 mg/kg. Among the roughly 52 dose-escalation patients, around 20 had hepatocellular carcinoma, 15 or so melanoma, 9 renal cell carcinoma and 9 head and neck cancer. In the dose-escalation cohort, 70% to 90% of patients were male, and the mean age was 60 years with a range of about 20 to 80. Prior anti-PD-1, anti-PD-L1 or anti-CTLA-4 therapy was permitted, and checkpoint inhibitors had been received by 40% to 50% of dose-escalation patients. Partial responses occurred in three dose-escalation patients: two with cutaneous melanoma and one with hepatocellular carcinoma. The purpose of peripheral TCRbeta sequencing was to test whether ivuxolimab changed TCR sequence diversity and led to clonal T-cell expansion. The paper describes the monotherapy dose-escalation part (N ≈ 51 patients) of the phase I trial of ivuxolimab. Beyond this particular receptor, the publication reports: At doses of 0.1 to 3.0 mg/kg, clonal expansion of both CD4+ and CD8+ T cells in blood was seen between baseline and week 6. Low levels of normalized T-cell clonal expansion were also seen in some patients who did not respond. In the 0.1-3.0 mg/kg groups, partial responders were among the patients with the lowest normalized peripheral clonal expansion, particularly in CD8+ T cells. On average, CD8+ T cells showed more expanded clones than CD4+ T cells after ivuxolimab. Antigen specificity was not determined for the clonally expanded peripheral T cells.

For sequencing of the TCRbeta CDR3 region, genomic DNA was extracted from the sorted cells. The immunoSEQ Assay was used for sequencing of TCRbeta CDR3 regions. TCRdb's version of the immuneACCESS table is confined to in-frame rearrangements and falls short of the full clone set. An unresolved V gene accounts for under half of the shortfall where checked; the remainder is of unknown origin. This sample has 45,000 to 70,000 clones in its table, and under 85% of those were observed once. The ten top clones hold over 3% of the sample. The trial excluded patients who had a history of autoimmune disease or who were on systemic immunosuppression. Peripheral blood for TCR sequencing was collected from all dose cohorts at baseline, on cycle 4 day 1, and on cycle 7 day 1. Samples came from an open-label, multicenter, first-in-human phase I dose-escalation trial of ivuxolimab. Adults with locally advanced or metastatic melanoma, renal cell carcinoma, hepatocellular carcinoma or head and neck squamous cell carcinoma were enrolled in the trial. Before TCR sequencing, CD4+ T cells and CD8+ T cells were sorted from peripheral blood as separate populations.

Comment on this clone: Its antigen remains unidentified. No base qualities exist here, and no much larger clone lies one base off it.

The sample here was CD4+ or CD8+ T cells sorted from blood, taken in a trial of the OX40 agonist ivuxolimab. The sequence derives from an adult with an advanced solid tumor such as melanoma, head and neck, liver or kidney cancer.

At the DNA level, the sequence is TGTGCCAGCAGTGGCTTCCCCTATTCACCCCTCCACTTT. Translated, it gives CASSGFPYSPLHF. The V gene is TRBV6-5 and the J gene is TRBJ1-6; no D gene call is confident. V and J are truncated by 5 bases and 8 bases respectively, leaving an intervening sequence of 10 bases. CDR1 MNHEY and CDR2 SVGAGI were looked up in the germline V gene. The CDR3 measures 13 amino acids from cysteine to phenylalanine. The only DNA kept is the CDR3, 39 bases in frame from the first base.